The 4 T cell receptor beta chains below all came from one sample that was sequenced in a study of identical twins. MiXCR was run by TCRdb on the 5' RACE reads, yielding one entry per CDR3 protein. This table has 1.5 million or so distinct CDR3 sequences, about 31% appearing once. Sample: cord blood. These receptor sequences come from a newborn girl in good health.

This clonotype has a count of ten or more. The CDR3 here is CASSLGNFTRPEQFF. Written as DNA, the CDR3 is TGTGCCAGCAGCTTAGGCAATTTTACCCGCCCTGAGCAGTTCTTC. The chain links TRBV7-9 to TRBJ2-1; D gene uncertain. V was cut by 1 base and J by 9 bases, with 16 bases left in between. Looked up from germline, CDR1 is SEHNR and CDR2 is FQNEAQ (reference sequence). This CDR3 comprises 15 residues.

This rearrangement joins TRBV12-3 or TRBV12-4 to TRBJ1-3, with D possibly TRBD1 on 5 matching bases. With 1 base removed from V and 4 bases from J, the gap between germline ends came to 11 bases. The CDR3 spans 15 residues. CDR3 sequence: CASSLGQGGGNTIYF. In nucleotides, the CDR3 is TGTGCCAGCAGTTTAGGGCAGGGAGGAGGAAACACCATATATTTT.

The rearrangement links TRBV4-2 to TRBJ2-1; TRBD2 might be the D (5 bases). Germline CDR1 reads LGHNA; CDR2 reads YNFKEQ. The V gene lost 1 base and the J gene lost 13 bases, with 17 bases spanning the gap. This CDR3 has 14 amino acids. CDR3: CASSQGPHGETQFF. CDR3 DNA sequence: TGTGCCAGCAGCCAAGGCCCACACGGGGAGACCCAGTTCTTC.

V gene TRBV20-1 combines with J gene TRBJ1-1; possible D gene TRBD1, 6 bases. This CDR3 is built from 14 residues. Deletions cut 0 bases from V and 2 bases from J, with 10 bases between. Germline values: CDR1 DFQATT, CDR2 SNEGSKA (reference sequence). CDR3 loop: CSARDLQGNTEAFF. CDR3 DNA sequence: TGCAGTGCTAGAGATCTACAGGGCAACACTGAAGCTTTCTTT.